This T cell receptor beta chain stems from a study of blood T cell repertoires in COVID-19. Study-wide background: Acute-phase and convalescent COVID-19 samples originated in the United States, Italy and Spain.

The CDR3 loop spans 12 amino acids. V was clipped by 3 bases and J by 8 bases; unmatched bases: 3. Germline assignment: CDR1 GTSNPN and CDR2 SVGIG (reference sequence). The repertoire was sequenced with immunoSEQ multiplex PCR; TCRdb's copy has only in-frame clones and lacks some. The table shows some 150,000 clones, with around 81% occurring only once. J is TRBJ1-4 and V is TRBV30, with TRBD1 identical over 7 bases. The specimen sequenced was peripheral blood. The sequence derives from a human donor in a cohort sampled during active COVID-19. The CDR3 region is CAWRTGWEKLFF. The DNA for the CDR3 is TGTGCCTGGAGGACAGGGTGGGAAAAACTGTTTTTT.